Detailed here is one T cell receptor (beta chain). This specimen comes from a study of blood T cell repertoires in COVID-19. For the study at large: In each case, the material was cDNA or gDNA derived from T cells, B-cell-depleted T cells, or PBMCs.

V was trimmed by 2 bases and J by 4 bases, leaving 14 bases between them. Germline lookup yields CDR1 MNHEY and CDR2 SVGAGI. The CDR3 has 15 residues. The table came from immunoSEQ multiplex PCR; TCRdb's copy has only in-frame clones and leaves some out. Of about 470,000 clones listed, 75% to 90% are singletons. Across 20 to 25 US areas, participants ranged in age from about 18 to 90 years. Clinical history reported by participants formed the basis on which cohorts were assigned. Two negative PCRs, clearance, or symptom resolution had been documented for recovered Cohort 3 donors. Sequencing used PBMCs or T cells enriched from blood (not recorded which). J is TRBJ1-2 and V is TRBV6-5, with a possible D match to TRBD1 (6 bases). This TCR was recovered from a woman under 30 who had recovered from COVID-19. The CDR3 bases are TGTGCCAGCAGTTACGTCCCAGGGGAGCCCTATGGCTACACCTTC. Residues: CASSYVPGEPYGYTF.